The sequence of this TCR beta chain was determined in a study of T cell repertoires in cytomegalovirus infection. TCRdb analysed the reads with MiXCR anew, one entry per CDR3 protein. The table lists about 180,000 distinct CDR3 sequences, approximately 18% of them singletons. Trimming left V 0 bases short and J 6 bases short, with 12 bases between. This CDR3 comprises 14 residues. Germline V gene data show CDR1 as LGHNA and CDR2 as YNFKEQ. The genes are TRBV4-2 and TRBJ2-7; D possibly corresponds to TRBD2 (6 bases). The specimen was CD8+ T cells from PBMCs. The TCR originated in a human donor in good health (CMV status not recorded). Some clones in this sample may be carry-over from other donors' samples. This chain's CDR3 is CASSQDLGGFEQYF. The CDR3 DNA reads as TGTGCCAGCAGCCAAGATCTTGGGGGGTTCGAGCAGTACTTC.